The 21 T cell receptor beta chains in this list originate from one sample, sequenced in a study of beta chain features in type 1 diabetes. Reverse transcribing all isolated RNA meant expressed TCRB transcripts were sequenced. Libraries were prepared by immunoSEQ multiplex PCR; TCRdb keeps only in-frame clonotypes and omits some of them. The profile shows 20,000 to 25,000 clones, roughly three quarters of them singletons. Input material: Tregs from blood. Receptors originate from a woman between 35 and 50 years old in good health.

This clone was counted a few times. The chain couples TRBV5-5 to TRBJ1-2, with 7 bases fitting TRBD1. V was clipped by 4 bases and J by 4 bases; unmatched bases: 10. The CDR3 runs to 15 residues. CDR1 is SGHKS, CDR2 YYEKEE, per germline (reference sequence). The CDR3 sequence is CASSPRQGGFYGYTF. DNA for the CDR3: TGTGCCAGCAGCCCCCGACAGGGCGGGTTCTATGGCTACACCTTC.

The chain recombines TRBV7-2 with TRBJ2-5; 13 nucleotides align to TRBD2. V trimming: 4 bases; J trimming: 1 base; junction bases outside the gene matches: 3. Germline V gives CDR1 SGHTA, CDR2 FQGNSA. The CDR3 contains 16 residues. CDR3: CASSYGLAGAQETQYF. For the CDR3, the DNA is TGTGCCAGCAGCTACGGACTAGCGGGGGCCCAAGAGACCCAGTACTTC.

This sequence joins TRBV10-2 and TRBJ1-4; TRBD1 matches at 9 bases. The CDR3 extends over 15 amino acids. CDR1 and CDR2 (germline): WSHSY, SAAADI. J lost 8 bases, V lost 2 bases, and 6 bases had no gene match. The CDR3 is CASSENRGRGEKLFF. The CDR3, as DNA: TGCGCCAGCAGTGAGAACAGGGGGCGAGGAGAAAAACTGTTTTTT.

The genes are TRBV21-1 and TRBJ2-1; TRBD2 reflects the table's D call only, with no check against the DNA. TRBV21-1 has pseudogene status. The CDR3 spans 12 residues. The CDR3 nucleotides read TGTGCCAGCAGCAAAGGTCTAGAGGAGCAGTTCTTC. Translated, it gives CASSKGLEEQFF.

This clone was counted only a few times. This chain connects TRBV7-9 to TRBJ1-1; no reliable D call. Trimming removed 3 bases from V and 7 bases from J, with 6 bases in between. From germline, CDR1 is SEHNR and CDR2 FQNEAQ (reference sequence). This CDR3 has 11 amino acids. Written as DNA, the CDR3 is TGTGCCAGCAGCTTGTACAGTGAAGCTTTCTTT. Protein: CASSLYSEAFF.

The genes are TRBV5-4 and TRBJ2-3; no firm D call. Deletions cut 2 bases from V and 2 bases from J, with 9 bases between. The length of the CDR3 is 14 residues. The germline V gene encodes CDR1 SGHNT and CDR2 YYREEE (reference sequence). CDR3 sequence (DNA): TGTGCCAGCAGCTTTGAAACTACCACAGATACGCAGTATTTT. The encoded protein is CASSFETTTDTQYF.

This chain joins TRBV29-1 and TRBJ2-1; D is perhaps TRBD1 (5 bases). CDR1 SQVTM and CDR2 ANQGSEA come from the germline V gene. This CDR3 is built from 13 residues. The V end was cut by 3 bases, the J end by 7 bases, with 13 bases between. CDR3 DNA sequence: TGCAGCGTTGATAGGGGTCTAGTGAATGAGCAGTTCTTC. Translated, it gives CSVDRGLVNEQFF.

This clone was found once. This chain joins TRBV6-5 and TRBJ2-5; D might be TRBD2 (6 bases). The J call is in doubt because the DNA end fits TRBJ2-7 better. CDR1 and CDR2 from the germline V gene are MNHEY and SVGAGI. The length of the CDR3 is 15 residues. CDR3 loop: CASSYSRGSSYEQYF. The CDR3 coding sequence is TGTGCCAGCAGTTACTCGCGGGGATCCTCCTACGAGCAGTACTTC.

This chain joins TRBV7-2 and TRBJ2-7; 7 nucleotides match TRBD2. This CDR3 region has 14 residues. Trimming took 2 bases from V and 5 from J; bases not matched to a gene: 6. From germline, CDR1 is SGHTA and CDR2 FQGNSA. The chain's CDR3 is CASSLRGGADEQYF. CDR3 nucleotide sequence: TGTGCCAGCAGCTTACGGGGAGGGGCGGACGAGCAGTACTTC.

This clone was seen only once. This rearrangement joins TRBV18 to TRBJ2-2, with a tentative D call TRBD1 (6 bases). The germline CDR1 and CDR2 sequences are KGHSH and LQKENI. V lost 3 bases and J lost 4, with 12 bases in between. The CDR3 has 15 amino acids. CDR3 in DNA: TGTGCCAGCTCACCCTCAGGGGTGGCCACCGGGGAGCTGTTTTTT. Its translation: CASSPSGVATGELFF.

There are a few counts of this clone. CDR3 bases: TGTGCCAGCAGCTTAGAAACAGGGACAAATTCACCCCTCCACTTT. It translates to CASSLETGTNSPLHF. This sequence joins TRBV11-2 and TRBJ1-6, with a tentative D call TRBD1 (6 bases). This CDR3 spans 15 amino acids. V lost 0 bases, J lost 7 bases, and 10 bases lay in between. Per germline, CDR1 SGHAT and CDR2 FQNNGV.

The rearrangement links TRBV2 to TRBJ1-1; 9 bases fit TRBD1. With V trimmed by 7 bases and J by 6 bases, 6 bases remained unmatched. The V gene's germline CDR1 is SNHLY and CDR2 FYNNEI. This CDR3 is built from 13 residues. The DNA of the CDR3 is TGTGCCAGCAAACCGACAGGGGGGTCTGAAGCTTTCTTT. It translates to CASKPTGGSEAFF.

This chain connects TRBV2 to TRBJ2-5; 8 positions agree with TRBD1. Germline lookup yields CDR1 SNHLY and CDR2 FYNNEI. The CDR3 runs 13 residues. With 8 bases clipped from V and 5 bases from J, the junction kept 7 bases outside the gene matches. Here the CDR3 reads CASRRGLGETQYF. The CDR3 nucleotides are TGTGCCAGCCGCAGGGGGCTGGGGGAGACCCAGTACTTC.

CDR3 amino acids: CASSLWGLAGGPSTDTQYF. In DNA form, the CDR3 reads TGTGCCAGCAGCTTATGGGGGCTAGCGGGGGGGCCCAGCACAGATACGCAGTATTTT. The rearrangement uses TRBV7-2 and TRBJ2-3, with 12 bases aligning to TRBD2. V shed 2 bases, J shed 0 bases, and the junction held 9 bases outside the gene matches. Per the germline V gene, CDR1 is SGHTA and CDR2 is FQGNSA. The CDR3 length is 19 residues.

The sample holds a few counts of this clone. The chain employs TRBV5-4 and TRBJ2-3; D might be TRBD2 (5 bases). The ends were cut back, 5 bases at V and 4 bases at J, with 11 bases in the middle. This CDR3 is built from 13 residues. Germline V gene sequence: CDR1 SGHNT, CDR2 YYREEE (reference sequence). In nucleotides, the CDR3 is TGTGCCAGCAGGGAGCGGCCCCCAGATACGCAGTATTTT. This sequence encodes CASRERPPDTQYF.

The rearrangement uses TRBV4-3 and TRBJ1-2; weak D call: TRBD1 (6 bases). The CDR3 runs to 14 residues. Trimming cost V 3 bases and J 4 bases, with 12 bases left between them. Germline CDR1 LGHNA, CDR2 YSLEER. The CDR3 coding sequence is TGCGCCAGCAGCCAGGTTGACAGGAGCTATGGCTACACCTTC. Its protein is CASSQVDRSYGYTF.

The chain recombines TRBV7-2 with TRBJ2-5; D is possibly TRBD2 (6 bases). The V end lost 2 bases, the J end lost 4 bases, and 14 bases lay between the germline ends. The CDR3 contains 15 residues. Germline V gives CDR1 SGHTA, CDR2 FQGNSA. The CDR3 spells CASSLFRDGRETQYF. The CDR3 nucleotides read TGTGCCAGCAGCTTATTCCGAGACGGGAGAGAGACCCAGTACTTC.

The rearrangement uses TRBV5-1 and TRBJ2-1, with TRBD2 identical over 7 bases. This CDR3 has 14 residues. Per germline, CDR1 SGHRS and CDR2 YFSETQ. After removal of 3 bases from V and 6 bases from J, the junction contained 6 bases not matched to a gene. The CDR3 DNA sequence: TGCGCCAGCAGCTGGGGCCCGGGGGGCAATGAGCAGTTCTTC. Translation: CASSWGPGGNEQFF.

V usage is TRBV5-4 and J usage is TRBJ1-1; a weak D match, TRBD1 (5 bases). CDR3 size: 14 residues. Trimming stripped 0 bases from V and 0 bases from J, with 6 bases between. Germline V gene lookup returns CDR1 SGHNT and CDR2 YYREEE (reference sequence). The CDR3 reads CASSLGQMNTEAFF. DNA of the CDR3: TGTGCCAGCAGCTTGGGACAGATGAACACTGAAGCTTTCTTT.

This chain connects TRBV29-1 to TRBJ2-2, with D possibly being TRBD1 (6 bases). The CDR3 sequence is 14 residues long. CDR1 is SQVTM and CDR2 is ANQGSEA in the germline V gene. The ends were cut back, 4 bases at V and 2 bases at J, with 11 bases in the middle. The CDR3 is CSVAIQGNTGELFF. For the CDR3, the DNA is TGCAGCGTTGCTATACAGGGTAACACCGGGGAGCTGTTTTTT.

Remarks on this clone: The junction departs from the called germline gene at one end, perhaps through a read error. This sequence joins TRBV9 and TRBJ2-7; 8 bases align to TRBD1. The V gene's germline CDR1 is SGDLS and CDR2 YYNGEE. The CDR3 sequence is 15 residues long. The CDR3 reads CASSGLGQGAAEQHF. In DNA form, the CDR3 reads TGTGCCAGCAGCGGATTAGGGCAGGGGGCGGCCGAGCAGCACTTC. Full variable domain (rest looked up from reference TRBV9 and TRBJ2-7): DSGVTQTPKHLITATGQRVTLRCSPRSGDLSVYWYQQSLDQGLQFLIQYYNGEERAKGNILERFSAQQFPDLHSELNLSSLELGDSALYFCASSGLGQGAAEQHFGPGTRLTVT.